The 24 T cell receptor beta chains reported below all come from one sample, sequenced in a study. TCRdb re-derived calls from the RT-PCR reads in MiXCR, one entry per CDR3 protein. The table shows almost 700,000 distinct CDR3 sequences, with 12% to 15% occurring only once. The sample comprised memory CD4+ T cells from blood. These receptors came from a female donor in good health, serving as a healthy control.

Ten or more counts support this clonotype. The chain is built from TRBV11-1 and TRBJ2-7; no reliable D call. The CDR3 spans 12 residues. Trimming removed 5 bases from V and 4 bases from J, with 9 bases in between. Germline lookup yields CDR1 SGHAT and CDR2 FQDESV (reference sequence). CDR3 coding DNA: TGTGCCAGCAGCCGGACCGAATACGAGCAGTACTTC. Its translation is CASSRTEYEQYF.

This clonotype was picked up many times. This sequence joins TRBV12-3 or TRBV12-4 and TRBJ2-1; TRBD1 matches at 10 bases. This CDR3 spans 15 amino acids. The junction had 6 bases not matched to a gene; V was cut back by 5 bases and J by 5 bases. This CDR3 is CASSQTGGGHNEQFF. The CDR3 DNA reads TGTGCCAGCAGTCAGACAGGGGGCGGTCACAATGAGCAGTTCTTC.

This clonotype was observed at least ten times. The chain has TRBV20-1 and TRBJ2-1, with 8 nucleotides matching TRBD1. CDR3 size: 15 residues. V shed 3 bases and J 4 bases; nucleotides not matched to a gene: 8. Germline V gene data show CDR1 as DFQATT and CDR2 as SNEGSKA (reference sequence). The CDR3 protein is CSARGPDRAYNEQFF. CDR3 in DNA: TGCAGTGCTAGGGGGCCGGACAGGGCATACAATGAGCAGTTCTTC.

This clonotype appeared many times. CDR3 region: CASSYGGDSHEQYF. CDR3 nucleotides: TGTGCCAGCAGCTACGGGGGCGACTCACACGAGCAGTACTTC. The gene calls are TRBV28 and TRBJ2-7, with D tentatively TRBD1 or TRBD2 (6 bases each). The V end lost 6 bases, the J end lost 5 bases, and 17 bases lay between the germline ends. In germline, CDR1 is MDHEN, CDR2 SYDVKM. This CDR3 is 14 amino acids long.

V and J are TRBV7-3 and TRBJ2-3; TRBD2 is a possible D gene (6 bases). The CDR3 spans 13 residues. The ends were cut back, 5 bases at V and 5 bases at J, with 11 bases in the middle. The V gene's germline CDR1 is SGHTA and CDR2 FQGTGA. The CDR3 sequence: CASSLSGEDTQYF. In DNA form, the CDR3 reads TGTGCCAGCAGCCTGTCGGGGGAAGATACGCAGTATTTT.

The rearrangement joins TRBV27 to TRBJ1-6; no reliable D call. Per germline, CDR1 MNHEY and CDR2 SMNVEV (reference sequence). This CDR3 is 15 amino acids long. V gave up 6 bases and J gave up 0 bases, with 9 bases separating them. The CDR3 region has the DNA TGTGCCAGCAGGGGAGTGAGCTCCTATAATTCACCCCTCCACTTT. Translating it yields CASRGVSSYNSPLHF.

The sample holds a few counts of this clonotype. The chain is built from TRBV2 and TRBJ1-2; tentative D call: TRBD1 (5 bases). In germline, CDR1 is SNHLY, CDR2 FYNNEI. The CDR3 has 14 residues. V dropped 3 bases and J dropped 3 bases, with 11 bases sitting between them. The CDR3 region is CASSDRQTYYGYTF. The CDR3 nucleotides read TGTGCCAGCAGTGATAGACAGACTTACTATGGCTACACCTTC.

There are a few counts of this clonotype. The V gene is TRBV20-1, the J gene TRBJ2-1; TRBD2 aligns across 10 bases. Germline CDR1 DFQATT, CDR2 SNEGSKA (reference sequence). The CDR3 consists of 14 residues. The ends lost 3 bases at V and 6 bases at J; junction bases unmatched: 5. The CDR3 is CSASRTSGPNEQFF. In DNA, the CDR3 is TGCAGTGCTAGTAGGACTAGCGGCCCCAATGAGCAGTTCTTC.

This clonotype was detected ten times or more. The CDR3 DNA reads as TGCAGTGCAGCGGGGGGCCCCACGAACACTGAAGCTTTCTTT. It is translated as CSAAGGPTNTEAFF. The gene calls are TRBV20-1 and TRBJ1-1; weak D call: TRBD1 (6 bases). Per the germline V gene, CDR1 is DFQATT and CDR2 is SNEGSKA (reference sequence). Trimming took 6 bases from V and 1 from J, leaving 15 bases between them. This CDR3 spans 14 amino acids.

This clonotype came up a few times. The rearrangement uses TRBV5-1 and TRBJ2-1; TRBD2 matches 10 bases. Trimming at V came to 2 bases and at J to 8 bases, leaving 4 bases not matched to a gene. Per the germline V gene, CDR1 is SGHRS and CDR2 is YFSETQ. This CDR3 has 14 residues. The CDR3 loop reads CASSFLAGVDEQFF. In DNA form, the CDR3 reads TGCGCCAGCAGCTTCCTAGCGGGAGTGGATGAGCAGTTCTTC. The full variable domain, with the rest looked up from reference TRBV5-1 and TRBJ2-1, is KAGVTQTPRYLIKTRGQQVTLSCSPISGHRSVSWYQQTPGQGLQFLFEYFSETQRNKGNFPGRFSGRQFSNSRSEMNVSTLELGDSALYLCASSFLAGVDEQFFGPGTRLTVL.

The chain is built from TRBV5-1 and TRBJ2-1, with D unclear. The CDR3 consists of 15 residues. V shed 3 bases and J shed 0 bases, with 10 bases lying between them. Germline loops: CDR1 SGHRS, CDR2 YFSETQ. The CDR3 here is CASSSVSSSYNEQFF. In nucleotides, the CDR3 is TGCGCCAGCAGCTCGGTTTCAAGCTCCTACAATGAGCAGTTCTTC.

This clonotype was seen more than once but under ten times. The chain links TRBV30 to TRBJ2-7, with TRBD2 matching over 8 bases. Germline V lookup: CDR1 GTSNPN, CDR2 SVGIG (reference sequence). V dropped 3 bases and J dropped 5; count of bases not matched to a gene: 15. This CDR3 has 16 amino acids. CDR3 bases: TGTGCCTGGAGGCCCGGGGGGGGGTTCGGTGTGAACGAGCAGTACTTC. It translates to CAWRPGGGFGVNEQYF.

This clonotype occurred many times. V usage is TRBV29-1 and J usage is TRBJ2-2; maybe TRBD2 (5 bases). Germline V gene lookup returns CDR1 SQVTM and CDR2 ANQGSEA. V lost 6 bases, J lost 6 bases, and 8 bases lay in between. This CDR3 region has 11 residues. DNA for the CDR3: TGCAGCGTGAGGGTGTCCGGGGAGCTGTTTTTT. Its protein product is CSVRVSGELFF.

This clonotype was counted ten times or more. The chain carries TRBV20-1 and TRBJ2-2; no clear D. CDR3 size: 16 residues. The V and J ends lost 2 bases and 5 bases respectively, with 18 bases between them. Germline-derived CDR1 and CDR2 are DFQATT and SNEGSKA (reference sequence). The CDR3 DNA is TGCAGTGCTAGAATAGGCGAGACCTTTGGAACCGGGGAGCTGTTTTTT. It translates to CSARIGETFGTGELFF.

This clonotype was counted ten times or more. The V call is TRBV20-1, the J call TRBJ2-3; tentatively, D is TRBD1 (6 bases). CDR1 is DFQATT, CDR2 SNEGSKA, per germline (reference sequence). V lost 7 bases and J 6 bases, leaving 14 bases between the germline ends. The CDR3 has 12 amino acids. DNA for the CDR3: TGCAGTGAGACTGACAGGCCCGATACGCAGTATTTT. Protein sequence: CSETDRPDTQYF.

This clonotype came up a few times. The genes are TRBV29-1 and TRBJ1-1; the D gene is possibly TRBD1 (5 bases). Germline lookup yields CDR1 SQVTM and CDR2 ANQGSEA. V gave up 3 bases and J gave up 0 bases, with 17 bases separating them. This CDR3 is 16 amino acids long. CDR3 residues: CSVEGTEFLLNTEAFF. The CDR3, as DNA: TGCAGCGTTGAGGGGACTGAGTTCCTTCTGAACACTGAAGCTTTCTTT.

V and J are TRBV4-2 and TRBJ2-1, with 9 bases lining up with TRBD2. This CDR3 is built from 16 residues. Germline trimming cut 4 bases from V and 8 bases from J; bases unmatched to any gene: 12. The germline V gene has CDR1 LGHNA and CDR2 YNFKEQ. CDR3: CASSPGQGLALDEQFF. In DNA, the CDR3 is TGTGCCAGCAGCCCCGGGCAGGGACTAGCATTGGATGAGCAGTTCTTC.

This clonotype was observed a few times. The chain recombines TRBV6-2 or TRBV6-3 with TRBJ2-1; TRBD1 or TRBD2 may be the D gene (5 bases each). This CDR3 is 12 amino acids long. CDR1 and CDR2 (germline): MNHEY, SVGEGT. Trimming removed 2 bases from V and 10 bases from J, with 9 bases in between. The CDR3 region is CASSYRGTEQFF. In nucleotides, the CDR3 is TGTGCCAGCAGTTACCGTGGGACGGAGCAGTTCTTC.

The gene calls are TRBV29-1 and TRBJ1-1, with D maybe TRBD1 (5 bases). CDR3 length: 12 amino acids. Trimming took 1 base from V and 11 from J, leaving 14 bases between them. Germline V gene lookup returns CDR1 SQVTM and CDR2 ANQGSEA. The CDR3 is CSVEAGGTRAFF. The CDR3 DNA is TGCAGCGTTGAAGCGGGGGGGACTAGGGCTTTCTTT.

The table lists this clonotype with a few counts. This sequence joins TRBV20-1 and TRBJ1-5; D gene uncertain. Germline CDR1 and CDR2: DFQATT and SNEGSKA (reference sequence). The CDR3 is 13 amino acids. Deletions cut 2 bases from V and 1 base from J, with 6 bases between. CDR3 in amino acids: CSARQESNQPQHF. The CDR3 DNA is TGCAGTGCTAGACAGGAAAGCAATCAGCCCCAGCATTTT.

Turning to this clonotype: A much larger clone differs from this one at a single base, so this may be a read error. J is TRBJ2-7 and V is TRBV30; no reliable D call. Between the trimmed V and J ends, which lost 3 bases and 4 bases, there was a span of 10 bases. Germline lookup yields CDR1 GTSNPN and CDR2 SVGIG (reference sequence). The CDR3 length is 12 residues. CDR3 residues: CAWSPAGYEQYF. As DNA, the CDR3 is TGTGCCTGGAGCCCAGCTGGTTACGAGCAGTACTTC.

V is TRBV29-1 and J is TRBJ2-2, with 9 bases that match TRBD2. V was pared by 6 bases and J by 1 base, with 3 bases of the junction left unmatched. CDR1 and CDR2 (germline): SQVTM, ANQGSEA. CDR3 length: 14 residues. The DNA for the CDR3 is TGCAGCGTCCGCGGGGGGGTGAACACCGGGGAGCTGTTTTTT. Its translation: CSVRGGVNTGELFF.

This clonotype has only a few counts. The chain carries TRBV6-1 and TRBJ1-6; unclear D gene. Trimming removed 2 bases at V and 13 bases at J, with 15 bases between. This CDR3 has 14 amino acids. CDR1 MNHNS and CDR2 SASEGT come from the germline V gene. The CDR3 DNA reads TGTGCCAGCAGTGAACATCTTGACGAGGGTCCCCTCCACTTT. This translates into CASSEHLDEGPLHF.

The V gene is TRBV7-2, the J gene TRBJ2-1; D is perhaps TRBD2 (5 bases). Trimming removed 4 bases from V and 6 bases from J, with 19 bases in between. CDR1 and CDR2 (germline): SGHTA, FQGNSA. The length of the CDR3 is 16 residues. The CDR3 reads CASSSRGSANLNEQFF. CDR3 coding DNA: TGTGCCAGCAGCTCCCGGGGTAGCGCGAACCTCAATGAGCAGTTCTTC. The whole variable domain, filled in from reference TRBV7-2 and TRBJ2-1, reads GAGVSQSPSNKVTEKGKDVELRCDPISGHTALYWYRQSLGQGLEFLIYFQGNSAPDKSGLPSDRFSAERTGGSVSTLTIQRTQQEDSAVYLCASSSRGSANLNEQFFGPGTRLTVL.